In this sample, the clone carrying this T cell receptor (beta chain) turned up many times. The germline gives CDR1 GTSNPN, CDR2 SVGIG (reference sequence). After removal of 3 bases from V and 3 bases from J, the junction contained 9 bases not matched to a gene. This CDR3 is built from 16 residues. This entry is derived from a study of T cells in Graves' hyperthyroidism and ophthalmopathy. It was RNA transcripts that yielded the amplified TCR beta CDR3 regions. During a first-round RT-PCR of the TCR CDR3, the HTBI primer set was used. TCRdb fed the multiplex PCR reads into MiXCR, producing one record per CDR3 protein. Among about 400,000 distinct CDR3 sequences listed, just under 15% were seen once. From roughly 10 ml of fresh peripheral blood, PBMCs were isolated.

The TCR was taken from a woman aged 25 to 39 with Graves' hyperthyroidism. The sample consisted of blood. The rearrangement uses TRBV30 and TRBJ2-7, with TRBD1 matching 12 bases. The CDR3 DNA is TGTGCCTGGAGCCCGACCGGGACAGGGGGCTACTACGAGCAGTACTTC. It encodes CAWSPTGTGGYYEQYF.